This passage covers 11 T cell receptor beta chains from one sample sequenced in a study of CD8 T cells in ankylosing spondylitis (dated by TCRdb to the late 2010s). Libraries were constructed by 5' RACE. For sequencing, an Illumina HiSeq 2500 was employed. TCRdb's own reprocessing of the public reads used fastp at Q25 and MiXCR and kept productive beta chains. Every CDR3 protein is listed once, alongside the most common genes and DNA of its rows. For this sample there are around 7,500 distinct CDR3 sequences; over 7.5% appear just once. Of the sample, approximately 22% falls within the top ten clones. Material for sequencing was blood, either unsorted or a sorted T cell fraction (not recorded which). These receptors all stem from a male donor with ankylosing spondylitis or in good health (not recorded which).

V gene TRBV9 combines with J gene TRBJ2-3, with TRBD2 matching over 7 bases. Trimming at V came to 0 bases and at J to 5 bases, leaving 6 bases not matched to a gene. Germline loops: CDR1 SGDLS, CDR2 YYNGEE. The CDR3 has 15 residues. The CDR3 bases are TGTGCCAGCAGCGTAGGTGGCGGGAGTAAAGATACGCAGTATTTT. It yields the protein CASSVGGGSKDTQYF.

By frequency in the sample, this clonotype is medium-sized. The chain has TRBV9 and TRBJ2-2, with D perhaps TRBD1 or TRBD2 (6 bases each). This CDR3 comprises 12 residues. CDR1 is SGDLS and CDR2 is YYNGEE in the germline V gene. V lost 6 bases and J 5 bases, leaving 8 bases between the germline ends. The CDR3, as DNA: TGTGCCAGCAAGGGGGGAACCGGGGAGCTGTTTTTT. Encoded protein: CASKGGTGELFF.

This clonotype was observed many times. J is TRBJ2-1 and V is TRBV9, with 7 nucleotides matching TRBD1. CDR1 is SGDLS and CDR2 is YYNGEE in the germline V gene. The trim removed 0 bases at V and 8 bases at J, leaving 11 bases unmatched. The length of the CDR3 is 16 residues. In DNA form, the CDR3 reads TGTGCCAGCAGCGTAGCTACAGGGGCCTTACAGGATGAGCAGTTCTTC. Translating gives CASSVATGALQDEQFF.

This clonotype was recorded many times. The chain combines TRBV9 with TRBJ2-2, with TRBD1 matching over 7 bases. CDR1 is SGDLS and CDR2 is YYNGEE in the germline V gene. V shed 3 bases, J shed 4 bases, and the junction held 3 bases outside the gene matches. CDR3 length equals 14 residues. CDR3 sequence reads: CASSDWDSTGELFF. Written as DNA, the CDR3 is TGTGCCAGCAGCGACTGGGACAGCACCGGGGAGCTGTTTTTT.

This clonotype is labeled as medium-sized (0.01 to 0.1%). V gene TRBV9 combines with J gene TRBJ2-3; D is unresolved. Between the trimmed V and J ends, which lost 4 bases and 2 bases, there was a span of 2 bases. This CDR3 contains 11 residues. Germline loops: CDR1 SGDLS, CDR2 YYNGEE. As DNA, the CDR3 is TGTGCCAGCAGCCTCACAGATACGCAGTATTTT. This translates into CASSLTDTQYF.

This clonotype was seen a handful of times. The rearrangement links TRBV9 to TRBJ1-4; the match to TRBD1 covers 7 bases. The CDR3 is 15 amino acids. Germline V lookup: CDR1 SGDLS, CDR2 YYNGEE. Trimming at V came to 4 bases and at J to 3 bases, leaving 6 bases not matched to a gene. The CDR3 bases are TGTGCCAGCAGCCCGGGACAGCTTCCTAATGAAAAACTGTTTTTT. As protein: CASSPGQLPNEKLFF.

This clonotype is classed as medium-sized. This chain uses TRBV9 with TRBJ1-2, with TRBD1 identical over 8 bases. The CDR3 totals 14 residues. V shed 7 bases and J 7 bases; nucleotides not matched to a gene: 12. CDR1 SGDLS and CDR2 YYNGEE come from the germline V gene. The DNA of the CDR3 is TGTGCCAGCGTCGGGGCAGGGGGCGGTTTTGGCTACACCTTC. Protein sequence: CASVGAGGGFGYTF.

This clonotype is medium-sized within its sample. J is TRBJ2-6 and V is TRBV9; D gene uncertain. The germline CDR1 and CDR2 sequences are SGDLS and YYNGEE. The V gene lost 4 bases and the J gene lost 1 base, with 9 bases spanning the gap. The CDR3 loop spans 15 amino acids. For the CDR3, the DNA is TGTGCCAGCAGCCCAACCCTTTCTGGGGCCAACGTCCTGACTTTC. This translates into CASSPTLSGANVLTF.

This sequence joins TRBV9 and TRBJ1-5; D not certain. The CDR3 consists of 13 residues. Germline V lookup: CDR1 SGDLS, CDR2 YYNGEE. V shed 0 bases and J shed 3 bases, with 4 bases lying between them. The CDR3 region has the DNA TGTGCCAGCAGCGTAGGGAACAATCAGCCCCAGCATTTT. Its translation is CASSVGNNQPQHF.

This clonotype was counted only a few times. The chain uses TRBV29-1 and TRBJ2-7, with 9 nucleotides matching TRBD1. Germline V gene sequence: CDR1 SQVTM, CDR2 ANQGSEA. The CDR3 sequence is 13 residues long. Losses at the gene ends were 7 bases for V and 9 bases for J; bases not matched to a gene: 13. CDR3 sequence (DNA): TGCAGCGCCTGGGCCCGGGACAGGGTAGGGCAGTACGTC. This translates into CSAWARDRVGQYV.

This clonotype was seen at least ten times. The chain joins TRBV9 to TRBJ2-5, with D tentatively TRBD2 (6 bases). Trimming removed 0 bases from V and 4 bases from J, with 10 bases in between. Per the germline V gene, CDR1 is SGDLS and CDR2 is YYNGEE. CDR3 size: 14 residues. CDR3 region: CASSVAGEGETQYF. The CDR3 coding sequence is TGTGCCAGCAGCGTAGCGGGAGAGGGAGAGACCCAGTACTTC.